One and the same sample provided the 19 T cell receptor beta chains below, sequenced in a study of CD8 T cells in ankylosing spondylitis. TCRdb independently ran MiXCR on the 5' RACE reads; one entry per CDR3 protein. The sample has about 210,000 distinct CDR3 sequences, approximately 8.4% seen once. What was sequenced was blood, either unsorted or a sorted T cell fraction (not recorded which). The source of these receptors is a female donor with ankylosing spondylitis or in good health (not recorded which).

This clonotype was counted ten times or more. The rearrangement links TRBV10-3 to TRBJ2-1, with D unclear. Germline V gives CDR1 ENHRY, CDR2 SYGVKD. Trimming stripped 6 bases from V and 7 bases from J, with 13 bases between. This CDR3 spans 13 amino acids. For the CDR3, the DNA is TGTGCCATCAGCCCCCGGCAGATTAATGAGCAGTTCTTC. This sequence encodes CAISPRQINEQFF.

A word on this clonotype: A much larger clone differs from this one at a single base, so this may be a read error. The chain uses TRBV6-2 or TRBV6-3 and TRBJ2-1; the D is unclear. The germline CDR1 and CDR2 sequences are MNHEY and SVGEGT. The CDR3 length is 18 residues. CDR3 DNA sequence: TGTACCAGCAGTTACCCCCAGTTATCTGGCGCATCCTACAATGAGCAGTTCTTC. Its protein product is CTSSYPQLSGASYNEQFF.

This clonotype was seen ten or more times. This sequence joins TRBV12-3 or TRBV12-4 and TRBJ2-5; 7 bases are shared with TRBD1. V shed 6 bases and J 0 bases; nucleotides not matched to a gene: 4. The CDR3 spans 14 residues. The CDR3 DNA follows: TGTGCCAGCAGCCCGGGACAGTACCAAGAGACCCAGTACTTC. Encoded protein: CASSPGQYQETQYF.

The sample holds a few counts of this clonotype. The CDR3 nucleotides read TGTGCCAGCGGAGCGGGACCGAACACCGGGGAGCTGTTTTTT. Translating it yields CASGAGPNTGELFF. The J gene is TRBJ2-2, the V gene TRBV11-3; TRBD2 matches at 7 bases. CDR3 length: 14 amino acids. V trimming: 8 bases; J trimming: 0 bases; junction bases outside the gene matches: 3. Per the germline V gene, CDR1 is SGHNT and CDR2 is YENEEA.

This clonotype was counted at least ten times. The chain uses TRBV6-2 or TRBV6-3 and TRBJ2-5; TRBD1 is a possible D gene (6 bases). Germline V gene sequence: CDR1 MNHEY, CDR2 SVGEGT. This CDR3 contains 14 residues. V gave up 8 bases and J gave up 6 bases, with 19 bases separating them. In nucleotides, the CDR3 is TGTGCCAGCGACTTCGGGACACTCCAGAAGACCCAGTACTTC. This gives the protein CASDFGTLQKTQYF.

This clonotype was recorded at least ten times. The CDR3 DNA sequence: TGTGCCAGCAGCTCCCGGACAGGTAGGGACGAGCAGTACTTC. Translation gives CASSSRTGRDEQYF. The V call is TRBV7-2, the J call TRBJ2-7; TRBD1 agrees at 7 bases. With V trimmed by 4 bases and J by 5 bases, 8 bases remained unmatched. Germline V gene lookup returns CDR1 SGHTA and CDR2 FQGNSA. The CDR3 is 14 residues long.

This clonotype was counted ten times or more. The V and J genes are TRBV20-1 and TRBJ1-1; D is undetermined. V was shortened by 6 bases and J by 6 bases, with 8 bases between the two germline ends. The CDR3 has 10 residues. Germline CDR1 reads DFQATT; CDR2 reads SNEGSKA (reference sequence). The CDR3 nucleotides are TGCAGTGCAAGGATCTCTGAAGCTTTCTTT. Amino acid sequence: CSARISEAFF.

Worth noting for this clonotype: It may be a read error: a sequence one base away is much more abundant. J is TRBJ2-7 and V is TRBV7-6; perhaps TRBD1 as D (7 bases). Looked up from germline, CDR1 is SGHVS and CDR2 is FNYEAQ. The CDR3 is 17 amino acids. The CDR3 is CASSVGEGGTAHYEQCF. CDR3 sequence (DNA): TGTGCCAGCAGTGTAGGCGAAGGGGGGACAGCCCACTACGAGCAGTGCTTC. The full variable domain, rest sourced from reference TRBV7-6 and TRBJ2-7, is GAGVSQSPRYKVTKRGQDVALRCDPISGHVSLYWYRQALGQGPEFLTYFNYEAQQDKSGLPNDRFSAERPEGSISTLTIQRTEQRDSAMYRCASSVGEGGTAHYEQCFGPGTRLTVT.

This clonotype was recorded at least ten times. V and J are TRBV27 and TRBJ2-1, with D tentatively TRBD1 or TRBD2 (5 bases each). The germline V gene has CDR1 MNHEY and CDR2 SMNVEV (reference sequence). Trimming stripped 5 bases from V and 6 bases from J, with 11 bases between. The CDR3 runs 13 residues. The CDR3 spells CASSLSRGNEQFF. The CDR3 DNA sequence: TGTGCCAGCAGTCTCTCGAGGGGCAATGAGCAGTTCTTC.

This clonotype was recorded at least ten times. This chain links TRBV20-1 with TRBJ2-3, with TRBD2 matching over 8 bases. Germline trimming cut 6 bases from V and 1 base from J; bases unmatched to any gene: 6. The germline V gene has CDR1 DFQATT and CDR2 SNEGSKA (reference sequence). The CDR3 is made up of 14 amino acids. This CDR3 reads CSAGAGVGTDTQYF. CDR3 sequence (DNA): TGCAGTGCCGGAGCGGGAGTCGGCACAGATACGCAGTATTTT.

This clonotype was seen many times. The rearrangement links TRBV5-5 to TRBJ2-1, with D perhaps given as TRBD1 or TRBD2 (5 bases each). V gave up 5 bases and J gave up 3 bases, with 12 bases separating them. CDR3 size: 14 residues. Germline-derived CDR1 and CDR2 are SGHKS and YYEKEE (reference sequence). CDR3: CASRVGELYNEQFF. The CDR3 nucleotides read TGTGCCAGCAGGGTAGGGGAGCTCTACAATGAGCAGTTCTTC.

This clonotype was seen at least ten times. The CDR3 sequence: CSVYGGQPNTEAFF. DNA of the CDR3: TGCAGCGTTTATGGAGGGCAGCCGAACACTGAAGCTTTCTTT. The gene calls are TRBV29-1 and TRBJ1-1; D gene uncertain. The germline V gene encodes CDR1 SQVTM and CDR2 ANQGSEA. V lost 5 bases, J lost 1 base, and 14 bases lay in between. CDR3 length: 14 residues.

Ten or more counts support this clonotype. V gene TRBV7-2 combines with J gene TRBJ2-2; D is uncertain. Trimming left V 3 bases short and J 5 bases short, with 13 bases between. CDR1 is SGHTA, CDR2 FQGNSA, per germline. This CDR3 comprises 15 residues. This CDR3 is CASSLVRGQTGELFF. CDR3 bases: TGTGCCAGCAGCTTGGTCCGAGGCCAAACCGGGGAGCTGTTTTTT.

This clonotype turned up a few times. The V and J genes are TRBV7-9 and TRBJ2-3; 7 nucleotides align to TRBD2. The V gene's germline CDR1 is SEHNR and CDR2 FQNEAQ (reference sequence). V lost 1 base to trimming and J lost 7 bases; unmatched junction nucleotides: 5. The CDR3 is 14 amino acids. CDR3 bases: TGTGCCAGCAGCTTAGATGCAGCGGGATATACGCAGTATTTT. Translation: CASSLDAAGYTQYF.

This clonotype was recorded many times. The chain recombines TRBV12-3 or TRBV12-4 with TRBJ1-5, with D perhaps matching TRBD1 (5 bases). Trimming pared 7 bases from V and 6 bases from J, leaving 19 bases between. The CDR3 extends over 15 amino acids. The DNA for the CDR3 is TGTGCCAGCAATTTGGCCATGGGGGTTGGTCAGCCCCAGCATTTT. As protein: CASNLAMGVGQPQHF.

To note about this clonotype: This may be a read error, as it is one base from a much larger clone. The CDR3 is CASRTLRVEVFSEQYF. In DNA form, the CDR3 reads TGTGCCAGCAGAACCCTGAGGGTAGAGGTATTTAGCGAGCAGTACTTC. The V call is TRBV11-2, the J call TRBJ2-7; possibly TRBD2 for D (5 bases). In germline, CDR1 is SGHAT, CDR2 FQNNGV. Trimming cost V 6 bases and J 6 bases, with 24 bases left between them. This CDR3 has 16 amino acids.

The sample holds many counts of this clonotype. This rearrangement joins TRBV10-3 to TRBJ2-1, with 10 bases identical to TRBD2. This CDR3 region has 15 residues. J gave up 3 bases and V 3 bases, and 2 bases lay outside the gene matches. The V gene's germline CDR1 is ENHRY and CDR2 SYGVKD. In DNA form, the CDR3 reads TGTGCCATCAGTGATAGGACTAGCGGCTACAATGAGCAGTTCTTC. It yields the protein CAISDRTSGYNEQFF.

This clonotype has ten or more counts. J is TRBJ1-3 and V is TRBV5-1, with 7 bases matching TRBD1. Germline CDR1 and CDR2: SGHRS and YFSETQ. V lost 5 bases, J lost 2 bases, and 1 base stayed unmatched. CDR3 length: 13 amino acids. CDR3 sequence (DNA): TGCGCCAGCAGGACAGGGACTGGAAACACCATATATTTT. This gives the protein CASRTGTGNTIYF. Full variable domain (outside the CDR3, taken from reference TRBV5-1 and TRBJ1-3): KAGVTQTPRYLIKTRGQQVTLSCSPISGHRSVSWYQQTPGQGLQFLFEYFSETQRNKGNFPGRFSGRQFSNSRSEMNVSTLELGDSALYLCASRTGTGNTIYFGEGSWLTVV.

In its sample, this clonotype was seen many times. DNA of the CDR3: TGTGCCATCAGTGAGTCCGGGGTAAACACCGGGGAGCTGTTTTTT. Translated: CAISESGVNTGELFF. V gene TRBV10-3 combines with J gene TRBJ2-2, with D possibly TRBD2 on 5 matching bases. The CDR3 extends over 15 amino acids. The germline CDR1 and CDR2 sequences are ENHRY and SYGVKD. Trimming took off 0 bases at V and 2 bases at J, with 7 bases between the two ends.